This T cell receptor (beta chain) was recovered during a study of vaccination effects on CD4 cells after COVID-19. Using viral peptide pools, the ViraFEST assay grew out antigen-specific CD4+ T cells prior to sequencing. Scientists isolated CD4+ T cells after a roughly ten-day culture period ended. The study found no prior SARS-CoV-2 infection in the vaccine recipients, who tested negative for nucleocapsid antibodies. With around 10 ug/ml peptides and around 9.6 IU/ml IL-2, fewer than 2.5 million PBMC per well were cultured. At days 3 and 7, half of the medium was exchanged for IL-2 medium. Study findings and constraints: Clones that were induced by infection or by vaccine showed marked contraction late after vaccination.

Generated by immunoSEQ multiplex PCR, the TCRdb table keeps only in-frame clones and is missing some. The table records under 30,000 clones, approximately 80% of them present only once. Germline CDR1 and CDR2: SGDLS and YYNGEE. After removal of 0 bases from V and 12 bases from J, the junction contained 7 bases not matched to a gene. The CDR3 covers 16 residues. A note on this clone: The antigen is unknown.

The genes are TRBV9 and TRBJ1-6; TRBD1 matches 12 bases. Source: CD4+ T cells from PBMCs cultured with HCoV-NL63 spike peptides, taken before COVID-19 vaccination. The TCR was taken from a human donor who received a COVID-19 vaccine. Here the CDR3 DNA reads TGTGCCAGCAGCGTAGAACCCGGGACAGGGGGCCGACCCCTCCACTTT. Protein sequence: CASSVEPGTGGRPLHF.